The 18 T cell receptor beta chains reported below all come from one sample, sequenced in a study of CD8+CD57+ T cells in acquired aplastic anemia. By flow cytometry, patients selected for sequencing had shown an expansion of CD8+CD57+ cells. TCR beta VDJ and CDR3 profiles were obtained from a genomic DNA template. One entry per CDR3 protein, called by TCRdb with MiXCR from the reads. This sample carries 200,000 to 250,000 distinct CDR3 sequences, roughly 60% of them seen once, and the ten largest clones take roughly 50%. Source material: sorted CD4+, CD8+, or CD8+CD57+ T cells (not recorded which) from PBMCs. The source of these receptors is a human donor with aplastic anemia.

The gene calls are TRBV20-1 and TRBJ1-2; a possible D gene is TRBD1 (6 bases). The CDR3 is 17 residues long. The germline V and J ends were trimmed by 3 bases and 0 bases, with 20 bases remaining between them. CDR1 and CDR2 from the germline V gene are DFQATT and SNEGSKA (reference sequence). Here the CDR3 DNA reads TGCAGTGCTAGCCCCGGGGTCGGGGACACTACTAACTATGGCTACACCTTC. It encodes CSASPGVGDTTNYGYTF.

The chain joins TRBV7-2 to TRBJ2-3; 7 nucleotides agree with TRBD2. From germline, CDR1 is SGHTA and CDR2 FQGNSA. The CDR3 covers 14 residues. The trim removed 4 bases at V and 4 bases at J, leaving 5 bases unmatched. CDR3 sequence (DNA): TGTGCCAGCAGCTATGGGGGAGGGCCAGATACGCAGTATTTT. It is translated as CASSYGGGPDTQYF.

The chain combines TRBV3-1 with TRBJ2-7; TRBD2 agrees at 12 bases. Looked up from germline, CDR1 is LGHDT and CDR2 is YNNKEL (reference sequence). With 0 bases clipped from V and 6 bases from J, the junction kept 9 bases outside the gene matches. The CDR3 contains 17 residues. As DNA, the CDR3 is TGTGCCAGCAGCCAAGATCCCCGACTAGCGGGAGACCCCGAGCAGTACTTC. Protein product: CASSQDPRLAGDPEQYF.

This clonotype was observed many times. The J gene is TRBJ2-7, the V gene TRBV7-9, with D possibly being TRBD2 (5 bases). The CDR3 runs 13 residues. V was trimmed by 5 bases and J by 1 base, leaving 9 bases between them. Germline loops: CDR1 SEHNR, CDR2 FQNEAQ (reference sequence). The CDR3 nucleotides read TGTGCCAGCAGCCCGCGGGCTTCCTACGAGCAGTACTTC. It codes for CASSPRASYEQYF. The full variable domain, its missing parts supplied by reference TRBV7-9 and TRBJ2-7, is DTGVSQNPRHKITKRGQNVTFRCDPISEHNRLYWYRQTLGQGPEFLTYFQNEAQLEKSRLLSDRFSAERPKGSFSTLEIQRTEQGDSAMYLCASSPRASYEQYFGPGTRLTVT.

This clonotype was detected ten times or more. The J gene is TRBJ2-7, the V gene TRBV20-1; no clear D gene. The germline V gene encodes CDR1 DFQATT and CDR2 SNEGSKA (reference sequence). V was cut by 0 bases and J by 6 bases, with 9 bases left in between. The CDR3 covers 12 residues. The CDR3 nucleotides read TGCAGTGCTAGAGAGAACGAGGCCGAGCAGTACTTC. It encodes CSARENEAEQYF.

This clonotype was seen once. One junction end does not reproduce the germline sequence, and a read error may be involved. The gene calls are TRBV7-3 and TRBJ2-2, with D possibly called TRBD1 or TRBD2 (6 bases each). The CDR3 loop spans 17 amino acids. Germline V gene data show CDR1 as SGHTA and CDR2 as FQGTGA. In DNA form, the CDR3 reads TGTGCCAGCAGCGCCCAGAGTGGGGGGCGCGGCACCGGGGAGCTGTCTTGG. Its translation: CASSAQSGGRGTGELSW.

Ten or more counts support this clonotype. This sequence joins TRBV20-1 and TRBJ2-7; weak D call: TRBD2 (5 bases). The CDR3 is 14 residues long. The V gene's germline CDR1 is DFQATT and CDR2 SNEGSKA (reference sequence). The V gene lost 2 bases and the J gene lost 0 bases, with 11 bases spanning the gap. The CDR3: CSARPFSASYEQYF. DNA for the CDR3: TGCAGTGCTAGACCTTTTAGCGCCTCCTACGAGCAGTACTTC.

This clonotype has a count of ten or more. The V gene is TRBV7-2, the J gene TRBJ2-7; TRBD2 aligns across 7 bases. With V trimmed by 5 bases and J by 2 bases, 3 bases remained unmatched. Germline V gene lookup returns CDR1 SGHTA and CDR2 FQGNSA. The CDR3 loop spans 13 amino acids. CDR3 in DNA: TGTGCCAGCAGCGGGGGGGGAACCTACGAGCAGTACTTC. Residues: CASSGGGTYEQYF.

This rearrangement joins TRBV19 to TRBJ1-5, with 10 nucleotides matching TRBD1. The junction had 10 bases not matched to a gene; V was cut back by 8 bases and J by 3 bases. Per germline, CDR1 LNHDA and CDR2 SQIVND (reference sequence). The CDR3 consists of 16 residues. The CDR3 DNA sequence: TGTGCCAGTGATGCGGGGACAGGGGAGCTCAATCAGCCCCAGCATTTT. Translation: CASDAGTGELNQPQHF.

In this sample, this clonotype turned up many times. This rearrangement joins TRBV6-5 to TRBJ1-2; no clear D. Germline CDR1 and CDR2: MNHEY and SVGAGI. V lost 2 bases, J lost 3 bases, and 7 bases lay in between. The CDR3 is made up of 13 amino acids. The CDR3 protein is CASSYPGYYGYTF. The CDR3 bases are TGTGCCAGCAGTTACCCGGGTTACTATGGCTACACCTTC.

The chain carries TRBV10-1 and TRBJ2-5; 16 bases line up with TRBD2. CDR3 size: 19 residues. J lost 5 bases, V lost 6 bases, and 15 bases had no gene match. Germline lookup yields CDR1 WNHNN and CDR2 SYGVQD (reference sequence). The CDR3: CASSGQGTSGRGVRETQYF. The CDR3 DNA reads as TGCGCCAGCAGCGGCCAGGGGACTAGCGGGAGGGGGGTTCGGGAGACCCAGTACTTC.

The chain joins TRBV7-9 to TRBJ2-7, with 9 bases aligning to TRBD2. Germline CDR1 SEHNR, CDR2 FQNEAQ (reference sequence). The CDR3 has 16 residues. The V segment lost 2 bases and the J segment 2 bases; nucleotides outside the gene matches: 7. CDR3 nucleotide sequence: TGTGCCAGCAGCTTATCCCTGGGACTAGCCGCCTACGAGCAGTACTTC. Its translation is CASSLSLGLAAYEQYF. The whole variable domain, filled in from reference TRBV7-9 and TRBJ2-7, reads DTGVSQNPRHKITKRGQNVTFRCDPISEHNRLYWYRQTLGQGPEFLTYFQNEAQLEKSRLLSDRFSAERPKGSFSTLEIQRTEQGDSAMYLCASSLSLGLAAYEQYFGPGTRLTVT.

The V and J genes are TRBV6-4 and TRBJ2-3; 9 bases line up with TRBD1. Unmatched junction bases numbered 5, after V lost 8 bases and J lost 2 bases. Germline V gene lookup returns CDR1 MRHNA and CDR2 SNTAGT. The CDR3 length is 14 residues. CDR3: CASSGQGNTDTQYF. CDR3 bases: TGTGCCAGCTCGGGACAGGGAAACACAGATACGCAGTATTTT.

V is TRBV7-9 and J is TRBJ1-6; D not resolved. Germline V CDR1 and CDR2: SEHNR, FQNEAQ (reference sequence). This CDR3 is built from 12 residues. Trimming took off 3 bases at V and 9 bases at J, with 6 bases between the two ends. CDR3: CASSLNGSPLHF. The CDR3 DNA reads TGTGCCAGCAGCTTGAACGGTTCACCCCTCCACTTT.

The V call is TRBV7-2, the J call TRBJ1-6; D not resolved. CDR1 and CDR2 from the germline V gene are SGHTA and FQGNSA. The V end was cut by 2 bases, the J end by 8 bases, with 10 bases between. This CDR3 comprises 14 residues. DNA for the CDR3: TGTGCCAGCAGCTTACATACGAGGGATTCACCCCTCCACTTT. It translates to CASSLHTRDSPLHF.

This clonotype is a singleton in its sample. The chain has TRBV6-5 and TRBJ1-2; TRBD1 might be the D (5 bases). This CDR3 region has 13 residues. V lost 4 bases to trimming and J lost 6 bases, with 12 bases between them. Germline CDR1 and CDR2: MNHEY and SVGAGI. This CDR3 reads CASSSGRGNGYTF. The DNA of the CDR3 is TGTGCCAGCAGTTCCGGCCGGGGGAATGGCTACACCTTC.

In DNA, the CDR3 is TGTGCCAGCAGTCCGCAGGGGTTCCAGGAAAAACTGTTTTTT. Protein product: CASSPQGFQEKLFF. J is TRBJ1-4 and V is TRBV7-9, with D perhaps TRBD1 (6 bases). This CDR3 spans 14 amino acids. CDR1 is SEHNR and CDR2 is FQNEAQ in the germline V gene (reference sequence). The V end lost 6 bases, the J end lost 8 bases, and 16 bases lay between the germline ends.

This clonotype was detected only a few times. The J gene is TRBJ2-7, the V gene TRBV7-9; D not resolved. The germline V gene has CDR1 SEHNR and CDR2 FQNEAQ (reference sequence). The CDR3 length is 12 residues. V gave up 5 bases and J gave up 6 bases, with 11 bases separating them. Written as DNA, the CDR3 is TGTGCCAGCAGCAGCGTGACCACCGAGCAGTACTTC. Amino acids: CASSSVTTEQYF.